This TCR beta chain was sequenced in a study of beta chain features in type 1 diabetes. Whole-study findings and limits: Shortening of TCRB CDR3s, moderate but significant, appeared in all four CD4+ subsets of Type 1 diabetes patients.

Sequenced material consisted of expressed TCRB transcripts (all of the isolated RNA was reverse transcribed). Profiling relied on immunoSEQ multiplex PCR, and the TCRdb table lists in-frame clones only, not all of them. Of around 150,000 clones listed, roughly 65% were seen once; the top ten hold roughly 0.092%. CDR1 is MDHEN, CDR2 SYDVKM, per germline. The CDR3 is 11 amino acids. The germline V and J ends were trimmed by 8 bases and 6 bases, with 8 bases remaining between them. Regarding this clone: Its matching antigen is unknown.

The rearrangement links TRBV28 to TRBJ2-4; TRBD1 is a possible D gene (6 bases). This sequence was found in a man aged 25-45 years with type 1 diabetes. The sequenced sample was naive CD4+ T cells from blood. CDR3 nucleotide sequence: TGTGCCAGCTCCAGGGGAAACATTCAGTACTTC. Translated: CASSRGNIQYF.